The rows below give T cell receptor beta chains drawn from one sample of a study of chemoradiotherapy in HPV16-positive cancers. Only in-frame clones appear in the TCRdb table, and some are missing; sequencing was by immunoSEQ multiplex PCR. The table has about 11,000 clones, around 76% seen once. The sample was acquired from a patient who underwent chemoradiotherapy. These TCRs come from a human donor with HPV-associated anogenital cancer. The CDR3 runs from the conserved cysteine through the conserved F or W. The D gene is left open where the match is weak. For some rows the clone size is stated as once, few or many, or as a class when expanded; others skip it.

d_gene	abundance	v_gene	j_gene	CDR3nt	CDR3aa
.	.	TRBV7-8	TRBJ2-3	TGTGCCAGCAGCTTGGGGATTACAGATACGCAGTATTTT	CASSLGITDTQYF
.	few	TRBV5-1	TRBJ2-7	TGCGCCAGCAGCTGGACAGGCTTGGGGGGAAACGAGCAGTACTTC	CASSWTGLGGNEQYF
.	.	TRBV15	TRBJ2-7	TGTGCCACCAGCAGAGATAGGGGGTTCGCGTACGAGCAGTACTTC	CATSRDRGFAYEQYF
.	.	TRBV9	TRBJ2-3	TGTGCCAGCAGCGTAGGGCTAGTTGGTAGCACAGATACGCAGTATTTT	CASSVGLVGSTDTQYF
TRBD1	.	TRBV27	TRBJ1-2	TGTGCCAGCAGTTATGGGACAGGGCGTGGAGGCTACACCTTC	CASSYGTGRGGYTF
.	.	TRBV18	TRBJ2-2	TGTGCCAGCTCACCAAGCCTGCTGGGGAACGGGGAGCTGTTTTTT	CASSPSLLGNGELFF
TRBD1	.	TRBV18	TRBJ1-4	TGTGCCAGCTCACTTACAGGGGGCGGACCTAATGAAAAACTGTTTTTT	CASSLTGGGPNEKLFF
.	few	TRBV28	TRBJ1-2	TGTGCCAGCAGTCCCGGGCAAGGGAACTATGGCTACACCTTC	CASSPGQGNYGYTF
TRBD2	.	TRBV19	TRBJ2-4	TGTGCCAGTAGTCCCGGACTAGCGGGGCGAAAAAACATTCAGTACTTC	CASSPGLAGRKNIQYF
TRBD2	.	TRBV28	TRBJ2-1	TGTGCCAGCAGCCCAGGACTAGCGGGGGTCTTCAATGAGCAGTTCTTC	CASSPGLAGVFNEQFF
.	.	TRBV5-1	TRBJ2-5	TGCGCCAGCAACATACAAACAGGCTCCCCAGAGACCCAGTACTTC	CASNIQTGSPETQYF
.	.	TRBV7-2	TRBJ2-6	TGTGCCAGCAGGACCGAGGGGGCTGGGGCCAACGTCCTGACTTTC	CASRTEGAGANVLTF
.	.	TRBV19	TRBJ2-5	TGTGCCAGTAGTATACGGGAGACCCAGTACTTC	CASSIRETQYF
.	few	TRBV7-9	TRBJ2-2	TGTGCCAGCAGCTACATTTCCACCGGGGAGCTGTTTTTT	CASSYISTGELFF
TRBD2	.	TRBV5-1	TRBJ2-5	TGCGCCAGCAGCCGACTAGCGGGGGAGGGTGAGACCCAGTACTTC	CASSRLAGEGETQYF
.	.	TRBV27	TRBJ1-6	TGTGCCAGCAGTTTAGGGTTCCCGGTTAATTCACCCCTCCACTTT	CASSLGFPVNSPLHF
.	.	TRBV5-4	TRBJ1-2	TGTGCCAGCAGATCAATATCACAGGGTCTTTCTAACTATGGCTACACCTTC	CASRSISQGLSNYGYTF
.	once	TRBV9	TRBJ2-3	TGTGCCAGCAGCGCCTTCGGAAGTAGCACAGATACGCAGTATTTT	CASSAFGSSTDTQYF
.	.	TRBV27	TRBJ1-2	TGTGCCAGCAGTTTATATGAGGGGCACTATGGCTACACCTTC	CASSLYEGHYGYTF
.	few	TRBV4-2	TRBJ2-7	TGTGCCAGCAGCTTACGAGGGGCTTCCCACGAGCAGTACTTC	CASSLRGASHEQYF
TRBD2	.	TRBV5-1	TRBJ2-2	TGCGCCAGCAGCCCGACTAGCGGGGGGGTCACCGGGGAGCTGTTTTTT	CASSPTSGGVTGELFF
.	.	TRBV2	TRBJ1-4	TGTGCCAGCAGCCCAGAAGGGTGGGGTGAAAAACTGTTTTTT	CASSPEGWGEKLFF
.	.	TRBV5-5	TRBJ2-3	TGTGCCAGCAGCTTTAGAGGAATGGATCGACTCACAGATACGCAGTATTTT	CASSFRGMDRLTDTQYF
TRBD2	.	TRBV5-1	TRBJ2-1	TGCGCCAGCAGCTTTTTTTCGGGACTATCGACAGATGAGCAGTTCTTC	CASSFFSGLSTDEQFF
.	.	TRBV7-2	TRBJ2-1	TGTGCCAGCAGCGCCCTGGCCACCAATGAGCAGTTCTTC	CASSALATNEQFF
.	.	TRBV16	TRBJ2-6	TGTGCCAGCAGCCTTGACCGTGGGGCCAACGTCCTGACTTTC	CASSLDRGANVLTF
.	.	TRBV19	TRBJ1-5	TGTGCCAGTAGTATAGCGCGACAGAACTACAATCAGCCCCAGCATTTT	CASSIARQNYNQPQHF
TRBD1	.	TRBV4-3	TRBJ1-1	TGCGCCAGCAGCCGTGACAGGGAGGCTGAAGCTTTCTTT	CASSRDREAEAFF
TRBD2	.	TRBV5-1	TRBJ2-1	TGCGCCAGCAGCCGGACTAGCGGGGGAATATATGAGCAGTTCTTC	CASSRTSGGIYEQFF
.	.	TRBV7-9	TRBJ1-5	TGTGCCAGCAGCGCTGCAGGTTGGAATCAGCCCCAGCATTTT	CASSAAGWNQPQHF
TRBD1	.	TRBV11-2	TRBJ2-7	TGTGCCAGCAGCTCGGACAGGGGCTACGAGCAGTACTTC	CASSSDRGYEQYF
.	.	TRBV12-5	TRBJ2-3	TGTGCTAGTGGTATCGCCGCCGGAGCGGATACGCAGTATTTT	CASGIAAGADTQYF
TRBD1	.	TRBV19	TRBJ1-1	TGTGCCACTAGACAGTCCCACAGGGGGAACACTGAAGCTTTCTTT	CATRQSHRGNTEAFF
TRBD1	.	TRBV7-9	TRBJ2-3	TGTGCCAGCAGCTTCCCAATCCGACAGGGGGGGAGGACAGATACGCAGTATTTT	CASSFPIRQGGRTDTQYF
.	few	TRBV6-1	TRBJ1-6	TGTGCCAGCAGTGAAGTACAGGGCTCACCCCTCCACTTT	CASSEVQGSPLHF
TRBD2	.	TRBV7-9	TRBJ2-5	TGTGCCAGCAGCTCTTTCGGTCTAGCGGGGCAGTACTTC	CASSSFGLAGQYF
.	.	TRBV5-6	TRBJ1-1	TGTGCCAGCAGTCTGAACACTGAAGCTTTCTTT	CASSLNTEAFF
.	.	TRBV7-2	TRBJ1-5	TGTGCCAGCAGCTTAGCATTTCGGAGCAGGGGATATCAGCCCCAGCATTTT	CASSLAFRSRGYQPQHF
.	.	TRBV7-2	TRBJ2-3	TGTGCCAGCAGCGAACATAACACAGATACGCAGTATTTT	CASSEHNTDTQYF
TRBD2	.	TRBV7-2	TRBJ2-7	TGTGCCAGCAGCTTTATGGTAGCGGGGGCCTACGAGCAGTACTTC	CASSFMVAGAYEQYF